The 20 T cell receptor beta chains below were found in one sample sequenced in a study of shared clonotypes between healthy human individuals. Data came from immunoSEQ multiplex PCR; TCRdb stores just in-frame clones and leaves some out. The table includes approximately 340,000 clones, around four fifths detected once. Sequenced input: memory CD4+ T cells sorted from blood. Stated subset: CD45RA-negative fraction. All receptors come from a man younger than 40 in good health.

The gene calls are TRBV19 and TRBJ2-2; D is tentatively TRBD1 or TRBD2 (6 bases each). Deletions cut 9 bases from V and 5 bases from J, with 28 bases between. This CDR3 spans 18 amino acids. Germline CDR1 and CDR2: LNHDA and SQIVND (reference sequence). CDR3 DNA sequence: TGTGCCAGCAAAAGGGGGACTCGATCTGGCGGGTTTACCGGGGAGCTGTTTTTT. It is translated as CASKRGTRSGGFTGELFF. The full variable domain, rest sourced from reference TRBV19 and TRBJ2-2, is DGGITQSPKYLFRKEGQNVTLSCEQNLNHDAMYWYRQDPGQGLRLIYYSQIVNDFQKGDIAEGYSVSREKKESFPLTVTSAQKNPTAFYLCASKRGTRSGGFTGELFFGEGSRLTVL.

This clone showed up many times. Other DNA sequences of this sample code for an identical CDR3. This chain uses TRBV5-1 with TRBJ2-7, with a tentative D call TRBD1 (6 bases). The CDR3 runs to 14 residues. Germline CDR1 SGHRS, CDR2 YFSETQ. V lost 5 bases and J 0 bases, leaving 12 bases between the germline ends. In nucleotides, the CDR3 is TGCGCCAGCAGTCTCACAGGGAGCTCCTACGAGCAGTACTTC. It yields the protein CASSLTGSSYEQYF. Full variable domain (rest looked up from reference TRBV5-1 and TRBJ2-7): KAGVTQTPRYLIKTRGQQVTLSCSPISGHRSVSWYQQTPGQGLQFLFEYFSETQRNKGNFPGRFSGRQFSNSRSEMNVSTLELGDSALYLCASSLTGSSYEQYFGPGTRLTVT.

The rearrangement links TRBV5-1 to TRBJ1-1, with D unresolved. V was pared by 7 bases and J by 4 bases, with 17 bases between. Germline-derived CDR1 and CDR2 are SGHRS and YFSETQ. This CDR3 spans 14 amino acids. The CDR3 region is CASYRDPEVTEAFF. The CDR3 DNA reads TGCGCCAGCTACAGAGATCCGGAGGTCACTGAAGCTTTCTTT.

DNA for the CDR3: TGCGCCAGCAGCTTGGAGGCAGGGATTATCGGGGAGCTGTTTTTT. This translates into CASSLEAGIIGELFF. The gene calls are TRBV5-1 and TRBJ2-2; D perhaps matches TRBD1 (5 bases). The V gene's germline CDR1 is SGHRS and CDR2 YFSETQ. The CDR3 extends over 15 amino acids. The germline V and J ends were trimmed by 0 bases and 7 bases, with 13 bases remaining between them.

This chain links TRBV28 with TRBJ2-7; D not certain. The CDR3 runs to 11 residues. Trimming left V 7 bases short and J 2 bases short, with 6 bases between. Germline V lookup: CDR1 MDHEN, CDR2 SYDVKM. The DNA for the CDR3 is TGTGCCAGCAAGCAGACCTACGAGCAGTACTTC. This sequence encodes CASKQTYEQYF.

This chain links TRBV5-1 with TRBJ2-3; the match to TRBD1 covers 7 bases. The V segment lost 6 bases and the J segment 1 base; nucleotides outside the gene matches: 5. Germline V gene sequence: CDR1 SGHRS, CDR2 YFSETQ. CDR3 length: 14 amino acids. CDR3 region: CASTTTGGTDTQYF. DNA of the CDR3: TGCGCCAGCACAACAACAGGGGGCACAGATACGCAGTATTTT. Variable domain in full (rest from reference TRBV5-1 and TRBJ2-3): KAGVTQTPRYLIKTRGQQVTLSCSPISGHRSVSWYQQTPGQGLQFLFEYFSETQRNKGNFPGRFSGRQFSNSRSEMNVSTLELGDSALYLCASTTTGGTDTQYFGPGTRLTVL.

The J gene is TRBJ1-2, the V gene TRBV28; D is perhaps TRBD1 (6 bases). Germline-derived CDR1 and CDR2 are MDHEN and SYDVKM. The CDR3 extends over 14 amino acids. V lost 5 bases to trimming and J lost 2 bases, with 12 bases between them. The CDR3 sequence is CASSPHTGNYGYTF. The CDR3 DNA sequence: TGTGCCAGCAGTCCGCACACAGGGAACTATGGCTACACCTTC.

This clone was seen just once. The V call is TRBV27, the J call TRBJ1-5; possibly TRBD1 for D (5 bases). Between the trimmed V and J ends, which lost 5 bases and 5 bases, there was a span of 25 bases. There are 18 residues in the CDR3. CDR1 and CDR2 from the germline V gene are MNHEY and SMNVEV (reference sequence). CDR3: CASSPQLNLSRVHQPQHF. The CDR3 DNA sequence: TGTGCCAGCAGTCCACAACTTAATCTTTCCAGGGTCCATCAGCCCCAGCATTTT.

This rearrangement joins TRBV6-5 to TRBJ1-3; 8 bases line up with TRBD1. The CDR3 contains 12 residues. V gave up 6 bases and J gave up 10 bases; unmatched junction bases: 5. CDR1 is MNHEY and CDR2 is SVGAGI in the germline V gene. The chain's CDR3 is CASSLTGDTIYF. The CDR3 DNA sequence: TGTGCCAGCAGCTTGACAGGGGATACCATATATTTT.

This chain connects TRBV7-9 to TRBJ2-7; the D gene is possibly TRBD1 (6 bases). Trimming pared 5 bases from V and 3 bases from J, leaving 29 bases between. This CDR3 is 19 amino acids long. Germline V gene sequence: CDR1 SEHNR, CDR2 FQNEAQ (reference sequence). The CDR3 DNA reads TGTGCCAGCAGCGCGCAGGTACAGGGCGATCCCAGGTCCCTCTACGAGCAGTACTTC. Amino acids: CASSAQVQGDPRSLYEQYF.

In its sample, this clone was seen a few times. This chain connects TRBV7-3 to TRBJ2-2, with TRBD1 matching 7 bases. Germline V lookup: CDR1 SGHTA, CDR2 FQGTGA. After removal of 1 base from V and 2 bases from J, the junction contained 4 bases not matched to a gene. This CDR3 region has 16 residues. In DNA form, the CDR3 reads TGTGCCAGCAGCTTAAAAACAGGGGCCAACACCGGGGAGCTGTTTTTT. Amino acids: CASSLKTGANTGELFF.

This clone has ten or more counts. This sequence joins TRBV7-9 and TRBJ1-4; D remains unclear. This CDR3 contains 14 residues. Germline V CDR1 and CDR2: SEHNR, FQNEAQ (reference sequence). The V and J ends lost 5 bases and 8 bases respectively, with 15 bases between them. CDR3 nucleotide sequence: TGTGCCAGCAGCAGCCGGGTCCTGCGGGAAAAACTGTTTTTT. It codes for CASSSRVLREKLFF.

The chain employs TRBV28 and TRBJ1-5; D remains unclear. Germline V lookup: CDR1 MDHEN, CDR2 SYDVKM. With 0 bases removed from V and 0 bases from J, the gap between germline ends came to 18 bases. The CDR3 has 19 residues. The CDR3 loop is CASSLWEGRSGYSNQPQHF. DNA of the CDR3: TGTGCCAGCAGTTTATGGGAGGGCAGGTCGGGATATAGCAATCAGCCCCAGCATTTT.

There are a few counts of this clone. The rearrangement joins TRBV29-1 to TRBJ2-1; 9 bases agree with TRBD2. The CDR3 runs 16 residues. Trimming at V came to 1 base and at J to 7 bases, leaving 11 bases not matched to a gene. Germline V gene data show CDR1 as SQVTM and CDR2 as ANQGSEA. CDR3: CSVEGGAGGRFNEQFF. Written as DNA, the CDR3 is TGCAGCGTTGAAGGTGGTGCGGGAGGGCGTTTTAATGAGCAGTTCTTC.

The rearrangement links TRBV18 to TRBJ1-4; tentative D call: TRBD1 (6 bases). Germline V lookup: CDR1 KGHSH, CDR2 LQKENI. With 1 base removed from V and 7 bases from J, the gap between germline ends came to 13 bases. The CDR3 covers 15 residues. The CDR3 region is CASSPQNRVGEKLFF. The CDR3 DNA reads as TGTGCCAGCTCACCACAAAACAGGGTTGGTGAAAAACTGTTTTTT.

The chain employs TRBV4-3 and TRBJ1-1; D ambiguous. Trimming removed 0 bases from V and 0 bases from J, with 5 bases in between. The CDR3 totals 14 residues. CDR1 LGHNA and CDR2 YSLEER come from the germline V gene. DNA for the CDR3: TGCGCCAGCAGCCAAGATCTGGTGAACACTGAAGCTTTCTTT. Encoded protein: CASSQDLVNTEAFF.

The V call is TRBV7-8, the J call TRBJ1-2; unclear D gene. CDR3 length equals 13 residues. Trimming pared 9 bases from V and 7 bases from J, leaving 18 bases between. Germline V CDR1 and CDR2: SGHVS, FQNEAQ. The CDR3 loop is CASGRRAQSGYTF. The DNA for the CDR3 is TGTGCCAGTGGGCGGCGGGCTCAGAGTGGCTACACCTTC.

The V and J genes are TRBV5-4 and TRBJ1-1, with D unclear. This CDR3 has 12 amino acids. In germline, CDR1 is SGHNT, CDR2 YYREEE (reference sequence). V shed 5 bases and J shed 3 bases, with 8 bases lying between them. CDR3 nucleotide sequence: TGTGCCAGCAGTTCCCCGGACACTGAAGCTTTCTTT. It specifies CASSSPDTEAFF.

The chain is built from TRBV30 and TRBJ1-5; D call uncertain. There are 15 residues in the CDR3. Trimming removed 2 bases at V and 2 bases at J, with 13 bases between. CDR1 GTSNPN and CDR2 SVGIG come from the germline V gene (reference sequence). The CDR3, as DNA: TGTGCCTGGAGTCTCTCGGGTCGGCGCAATCAGCCCCAGCATTTT. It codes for CAWSLSGRRNQPQHF.

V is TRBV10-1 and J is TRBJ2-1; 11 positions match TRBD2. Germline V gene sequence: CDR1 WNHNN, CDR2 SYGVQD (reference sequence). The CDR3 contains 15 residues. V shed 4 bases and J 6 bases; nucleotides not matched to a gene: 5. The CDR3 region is CASSGASGRINEQFF. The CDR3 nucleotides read TGCGCCAGCAGTGGGGCTAGCGGGAGGATCAATGAGCAGTTCTTC.